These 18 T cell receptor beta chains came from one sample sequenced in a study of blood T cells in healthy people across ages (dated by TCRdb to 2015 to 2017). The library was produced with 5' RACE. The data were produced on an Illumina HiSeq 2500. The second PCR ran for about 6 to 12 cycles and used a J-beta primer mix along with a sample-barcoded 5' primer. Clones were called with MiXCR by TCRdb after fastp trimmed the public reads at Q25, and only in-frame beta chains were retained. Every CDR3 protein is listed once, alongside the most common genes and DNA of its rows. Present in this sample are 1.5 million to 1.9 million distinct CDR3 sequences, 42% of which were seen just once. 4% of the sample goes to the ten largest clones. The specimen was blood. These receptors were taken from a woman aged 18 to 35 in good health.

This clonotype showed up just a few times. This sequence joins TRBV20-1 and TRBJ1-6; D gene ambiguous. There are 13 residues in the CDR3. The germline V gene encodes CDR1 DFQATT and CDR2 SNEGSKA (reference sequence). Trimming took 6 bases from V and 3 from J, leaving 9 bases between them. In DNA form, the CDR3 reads TGCAGTGCCCCCGGGGACTATAATTCACCCCTCCACTTT. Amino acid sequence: CSAPGDYNSPLHF.

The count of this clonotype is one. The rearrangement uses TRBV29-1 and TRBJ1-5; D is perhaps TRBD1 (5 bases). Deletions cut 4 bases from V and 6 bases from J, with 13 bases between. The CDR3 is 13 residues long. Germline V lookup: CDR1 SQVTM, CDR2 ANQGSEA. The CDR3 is CSVVGRVGQPQHF. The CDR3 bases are TGCAGCGTTGTGGGCAGGGTAGGTCAGCCCCAGCATTTT.

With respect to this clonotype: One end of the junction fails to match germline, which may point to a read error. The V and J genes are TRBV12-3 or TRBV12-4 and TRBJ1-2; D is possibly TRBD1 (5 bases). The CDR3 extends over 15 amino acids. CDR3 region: CAGSLAGVSGYGYTF. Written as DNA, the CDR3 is TGTGCCGGCAGTTTAGCGGGGGTATCTGGCTATGGCTACACCTTC.

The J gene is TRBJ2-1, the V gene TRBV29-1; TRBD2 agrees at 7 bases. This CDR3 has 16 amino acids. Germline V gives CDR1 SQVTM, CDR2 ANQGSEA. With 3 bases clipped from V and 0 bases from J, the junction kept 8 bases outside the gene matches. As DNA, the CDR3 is TGCAGCGTTGACGGGCTAGCGGATGGCTCCTACAATGAGCAGTTCTTC. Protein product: CSVDGLADGSYNEQFF.

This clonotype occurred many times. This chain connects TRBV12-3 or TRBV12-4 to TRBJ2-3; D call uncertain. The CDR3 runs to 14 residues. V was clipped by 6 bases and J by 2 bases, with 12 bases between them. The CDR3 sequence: CASSTPTVTDTQYF. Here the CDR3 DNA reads TGTGCCAGCAGCACCCCGACGGTCACAGATACGCAGTATTTT.

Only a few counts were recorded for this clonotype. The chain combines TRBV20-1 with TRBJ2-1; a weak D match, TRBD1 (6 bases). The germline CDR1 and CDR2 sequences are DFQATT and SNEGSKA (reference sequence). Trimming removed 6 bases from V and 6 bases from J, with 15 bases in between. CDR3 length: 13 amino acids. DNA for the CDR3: TGCAGTGCACTTAATACAGGGTTCAATGAGCAGTTCTTC. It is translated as CSALNTGFNEQFF.

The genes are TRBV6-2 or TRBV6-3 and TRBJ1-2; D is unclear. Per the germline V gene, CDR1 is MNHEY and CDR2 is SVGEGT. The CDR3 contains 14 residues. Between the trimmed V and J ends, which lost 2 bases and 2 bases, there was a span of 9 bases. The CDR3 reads CASSYEGTNYGYTF. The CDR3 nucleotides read TGTGCCAGCAGTTACGAGGGTACCAACTATGGCTACACCTTC.

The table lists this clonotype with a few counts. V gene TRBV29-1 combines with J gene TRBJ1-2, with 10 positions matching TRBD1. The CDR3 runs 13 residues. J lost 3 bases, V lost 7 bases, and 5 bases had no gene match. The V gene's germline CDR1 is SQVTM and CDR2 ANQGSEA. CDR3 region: CSAGTGADYGYTF. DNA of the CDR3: TGCAGCGCTGGGACAGGGGCTGACTATGGCTACACCTTC.

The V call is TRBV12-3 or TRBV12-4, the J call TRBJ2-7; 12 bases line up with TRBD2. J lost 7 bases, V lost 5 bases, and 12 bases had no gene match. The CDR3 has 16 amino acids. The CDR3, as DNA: TGTGCCAGCAGTCGCCGGACTAGCGGGGCGAACAATGAGCAGTACTTC. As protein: CASSRRTSGANNEQYF.

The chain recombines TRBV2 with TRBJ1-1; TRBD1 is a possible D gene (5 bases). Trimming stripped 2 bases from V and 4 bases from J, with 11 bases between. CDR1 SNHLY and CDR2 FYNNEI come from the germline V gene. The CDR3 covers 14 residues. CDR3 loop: CASSERGRRTEAFF. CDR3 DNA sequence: TGTGCCAGCAGTGAAAGGGGCAGGCGCACTGAAGCTTTCTTT.

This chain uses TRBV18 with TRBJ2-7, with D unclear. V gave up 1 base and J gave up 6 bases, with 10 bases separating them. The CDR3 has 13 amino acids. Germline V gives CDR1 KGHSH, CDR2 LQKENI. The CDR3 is CASSPLELAEQYF. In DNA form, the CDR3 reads TGTGCCAGCTCACCACTGGAGCTGGCCGAGCAGTACTTC.

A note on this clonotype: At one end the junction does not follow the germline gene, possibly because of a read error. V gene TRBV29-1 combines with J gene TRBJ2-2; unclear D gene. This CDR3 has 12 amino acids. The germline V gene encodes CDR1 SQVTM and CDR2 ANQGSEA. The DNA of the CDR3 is TGCAGCGTTGGCCCAGTCCCCGGCGAGCTGTTTTTT. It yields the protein CSVGPVPGELFF.

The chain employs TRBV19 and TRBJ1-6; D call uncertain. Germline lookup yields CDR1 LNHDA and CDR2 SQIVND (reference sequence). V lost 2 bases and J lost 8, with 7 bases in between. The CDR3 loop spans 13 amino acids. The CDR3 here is CASSISADSPLHF. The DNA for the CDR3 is TGTGCCAGTAGTATATCGGCCGATTCACCCCTCCACTTT.

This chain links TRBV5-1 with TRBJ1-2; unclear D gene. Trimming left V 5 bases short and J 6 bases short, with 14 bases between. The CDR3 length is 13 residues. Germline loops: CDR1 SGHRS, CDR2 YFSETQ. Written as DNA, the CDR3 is TGCGCCAGCAGTGTGTTGGGAATGGATGGCTACACCTTC. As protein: CASSVLGMDGYTF.

This CDR3 reads CASSRQGAISYEQYF. CDR3 nucleotide sequence: TGTGCCAGCAGTAGACAGGGGGCTATCTCCTACGAGCAGTACTTC. The genes are TRBV12-3 or TRBV12-4 and TRBJ2-7; 10 positions agree with TRBD1. J was trimmed by 0 bases and V by 5 bases; bases with no gene match: 4. The CDR3 covers 15 residues.

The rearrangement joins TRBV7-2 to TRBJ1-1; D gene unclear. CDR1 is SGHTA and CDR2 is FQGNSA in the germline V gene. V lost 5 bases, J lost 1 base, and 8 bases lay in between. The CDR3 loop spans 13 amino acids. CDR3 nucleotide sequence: TGTGCCAGCAGCAAATCGACGAACACTGAAGCTTTCTTT. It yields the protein CASSKSTNTEAFF.

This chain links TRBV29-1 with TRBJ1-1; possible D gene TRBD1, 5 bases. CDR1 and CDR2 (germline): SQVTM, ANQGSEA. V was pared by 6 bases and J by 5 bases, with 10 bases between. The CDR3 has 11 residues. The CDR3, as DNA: TGCAGCGTGGACATAATTACTGAAGCTTTCTTT. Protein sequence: CSVDIITEAFF.

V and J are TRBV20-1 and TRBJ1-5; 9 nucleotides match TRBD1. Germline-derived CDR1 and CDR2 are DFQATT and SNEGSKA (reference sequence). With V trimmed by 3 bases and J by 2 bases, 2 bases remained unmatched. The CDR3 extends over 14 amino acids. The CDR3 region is CSARWTGGNQPQHF. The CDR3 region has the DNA TGCAGTGCTAGGTGGACAGGGGGCAATCAGCCCCAGCATTTT.